One and the same sample provided the 28 T cell receptor beta chains below, sequenced in a study of blood T cell repertoires in COVID-19. This table comes from immunoSEQ multiplex PCR, and its TCRdb copy is limited to in-frame clones, with some not included. The table lists tens of thousands of clones, more than 75% of them singletons. Specimen: peripheral blood. The receptors originated from a man in his sixties with active or convalescent COVID-19.

This clone appeared once. The chain is built from TRBV7-2 and TRBJ1-5; D is uncertain. Per germline, CDR1 SGHTA and CDR2 FQGNSA. Trimming left V 4 bases short and J 6 bases short, with 10 bases between. The CDR3 has 13 amino acids. CDR3 nucleotide sequence: TGTGCCAGCAGCTCGCGGGTAACTCAGCCCCAGCATTTT. The encoded protein is CASSSRVTQPQHF.

This chain connects TRBV5-6 to TRBJ1-2; D unresolved. Trimming took 0 bases from V and 5 from J, leaving 8 bases between them. Germline CDR1 is SGHDT and CDR2 is YYEEEE. This CDR3 region has 13 residues. In DNA form, the CDR3 reads TGTGCCAGCAGCTTGGGGTCCACATATGGCTACACCTTC. Protein product: CASSLGSTYGYTF.

The sample holds one count of this clone. This chain joins TRBV6-1 and TRBJ1-5; 7 nucleotides agree with TRBD1. The length of the CDR3 is 16 residues. Germline trimming cut 4 bases from V and 5 bases from J; bases unmatched to any gene: 11. Germline CDR1 reads MNHNS; CDR2 reads SASEGT. The DNA for the CDR3 is TGTGCCAGCAGTGGAAGACAGGGAACCCCTTATCAGCCCCAGCATTTT. It translates to CASSGRQGTPYQPQHF.

The gene calls are TRBV5-5 and TRBJ2-1, with D possibly being TRBD1 (6 bases). The germline V gene encodes CDR1 SGHKS and CDR2 YYEKEE (reference sequence). The CDR3 loop spans 14 amino acids. The V and J ends lost 1 base and 1 base respectively, with 6 bases between them. The CDR3 bases are TGTGCCAGCAGCTTGACAGGGTCCTACAATGAGCAGTTCTTC. Protein sequence: CASSLTGSYNEQFF. Full variable domain (remainder filled in from reference TRBV5-5 and TRBJ2-1): DAGVTQSPTHLIKTRGQQVTLRCSPISGHKSVSWYQQVLGQGPQFIFQYYEKEERGRGNFPDRFSARQFPNYSSELNVNALLLGDSALYLCASSLTGSYNEQFFGPGTRLTVL.

The chain links TRBV5-1 to TRBJ1-4; the match to TRBD1 covers 7 bases. Germline V gene data show CDR1 as SGHRS and CDR2 as YFSETQ. CDR3 size: 15 residues. The V gene end was trimmed by 5 bases and the J gene end by 7 bases; junction bases not matched to a gene: 11. The CDR3 spells CASSGQDPVGEKLFF. CDR3 bases: TGCGCCAGCAGTGGACAGGACCCGGTTGGTGAAAAACTGTTTTTT.

The chain is built from TRBV29-1 and TRBJ1-4; maybe TRBD1 (6 bases). The CDR3 contains 13 residues. The V gene's germline CDR1 is SQVTM and CDR2 ANQGSEA. The V end lost 5 bases, the J end lost 7 bases, and 14 bases lay between the germline ends. The CDR3 protein is CSVQVDSAEKLFF. The CDR3 nucleotides read TGCAGCGTTCAAGTGGACAGTGCTGAAAAACTGTTTTTT.

The chain joins TRBV5-1 to TRBJ2-3; possible D gene TRBD1, 5 bases. Trimming removed 7 bases from V and 4 bases from J, with 19 bases in between. There are 15 residues in the CDR3. From germline, CDR1 is SGHRS and CDR2 YFSETQ. The CDR3 DNA sequence: TGCGCCAGCCACACAGGACGGAGCATCCCAGATACGCAGTATTTT. It is translated as CASHTGRSIPDTQYF.

This clone was found a few times. The chain employs TRBV3-1 (or the pseudogene TRBV3-2) and TRBJ1-3; no clear D. This CDR3 region has 18 residues. With 2 bases removed from V and 0 bases from J, the gap between germline ends came to 17 bases. The V gene's germline CDR1 is LGHDT and CDR2 YNNKEL (reference sequence). The CDR3: CASSQCPPGLFSGNTIYF. CDR3 bases: TGTGCCAGCAGCCAATGTCCACCTGGGCTTTTCTCTGGAAACACCATATATTTT.

The V call is TRBV7-2, the J call TRBJ1-6, with 8 bases fitting TRBD1. The J segment lost 7 bases and the V segment lost 4 bases, leaving 9 bases of the junction unmatched. CDR3 length: 16 amino acids. The germline gives CDR1 SGHTA, CDR2 FQGNSA. The CDR3 reads CASSSRGTGTNSPLHF. CDR3 sequence (DNA): TGTGCCAGCAGCTCCCGGGGGACAGGAACGAATTCACCCCTCCACTTT.

Written as DNA, the CDR3 is TGTGCCAGCGGGAGAACCGGGGAGCTGTTTTTT. It is translated as CASGRTGELFF. The rearrangement links TRBV7-2 to TRBJ2-2; the D gene is possibly TRBD2 (5 bases). Germline-derived CDR1 and CDR2 are SGHTA and FQGNSA. CDR3 size: 11 residues. V shed 8 bases and J shed 5 bases, with 6 bases lying between them.

This clone was seen once. The rearrangement links TRBV7-9 to TRBJ1-4; D ambiguous. Trimming pared 5 bases from V and 6 bases from J, leaving 7 bases between. The germline V gene has CDR1 SEHNR and CDR2 FQNEAQ (reference sequence). This CDR3 is 12 amino acids long. CDR3 residues: CASSRDHEKLFF. The DNA for the CDR3 is TGTGCCAGCAGCCGGGATCATGAAAAACTGTTTTTT.

V is TRBV19 and J is TRBJ1-1; 7 bases are a match to TRBD1. Trimming cost V 5 bases and J 7 bases; bases outside gene matches: 4. The germline CDR1 and CDR2 sequences are LNHDA and SQIVND (reference sequence). The length of the CDR3 is 12 residues. CDR3 amino acids: CASSRQGIEAFF. Written as DNA, the CDR3 is TGTGCCAGTAGTCGACAGGGAATTGAAGCTTTCTTT.

This clone has a handful of counts. V usage is TRBV18 and J usage is TRBJ2-7, with TRBD2 as a possible D gene (5 bases). Per the germline V gene, CDR1 is KGHSH and CDR2 is LQKENI. The CDR3 extends over 15 amino acids. V lost 3 bases to trimming and J lost 3 bases, with 15 bases between them. The CDR3 DNA reads TGTGCCAGCTCACCCCAGGCGGGTTTCTACTACGAGCAGTACTTC. Translated: CASSPQAGFYYEQYF.

The chain uses TRBV4-1 and TRBJ2-5; 7 bases fit TRBD2. The CDR3 is made up of 17 amino acids. Germline lookup yields CDR1 MGHRA and CDR2 YSYEKL. Losses at the gene ends were 0 bases for V and 2 bases for J; bases not matched to a gene: 9. The CDR3 is CASSQDPIGTTQETQYF. CDR3 DNA sequence: TGCGCCAGCAGCCAAGATCCGATTGGGACTACTCAAGAGACCCAGTACTTC.

The chain carries TRBV1 and TRBJ1-1. TRBV1 is shown as a pseudogene. CDR3 length: 18 amino acids. CDR3 bases: TGCACCAGCAGCCAAGAATTCTGTACAAAACGGGATAACACTGAAGCTTTCTTT. Its protein is CTSSQEFCTKRDNTEAFF.

The rearrangement links TRBV7-3 to TRBJ1-2; D possibly corresponds to TRBD1 (5 bases). Germline CDR1 and CDR2: SGHTA and FQGTGA. The length of the CDR3 is 12 residues. The V gene lost 4 bases and the J gene lost 7 bases, with 10 bases spanning the gap. The CDR3 region is CASSSGQFGYTF. CDR3 nucleotide sequence: TGTGCCAGCAGCTCCGGACAATTTGGCTACACCTTC.

This clone was detected only once. The V and J genes are TRBV28 and TRBJ1-1; perhaps TRBD1 as D (5 bases). Trimming removed 3 bases at V and 4 bases at J, with 12 bases between. CDR3 length equals 14 residues. The germline V gene encodes CDR1 MDHEN and CDR2 SYDVKM. This CDR3 is CASSFRGFVTEAFF. As DNA, the CDR3 is TGTGCCAGCAGTTTTAGGGGTTTCGTCACTGAAGCTTTCTTT. Variable domain in full (rest from reference TRBV28 and TRBJ1-1): DVKVTQSSRYLVKRTGEKVFLECVQDMDHENMFWYRQDPGLGLRLIYFSYDVKMKEKGDIPEGYSVSREKKERFSLILESASTNQTSMYLCASSFRGFVTEAFFGQGTRLTVV.

The chain couples TRBV18 to TRBJ1-3; unclear D gene. With 2 bases removed from V and 5 bases from J, the gap between germline ends came to 16 bases. CDR3 length: 16 amino acids. CDR1 and CDR2 from the germline V gene are KGHSH and LQKENI. The CDR3 protein is CASSPNIGFERNTIYF. The CDR3 DNA is TGTGCCAGCTCACCAAATATCGGGTTTGAGAGAAACACCATATATTTT. The entire variable domain, with the rest obtained from reference TRBV18 and TRBJ1-3, is as follows: NAGVMQNPRHLVRRRGQEARLRCSPMKGHSHVYWYRQLPEEGLKFMVYLQKENIIDESGMPKERFSAEFPKEGPSILRIQQVVRGDSAAYFCASSPNIGFERNTIYFGEGSWLTVV.

This clone was found once. The genes are TRBV7-6 and TRBJ1-2; D possibly corresponds to TRBD1 (6 bases). Between the trimmed V and J ends, which lost 5 bases and 4 bases, there was a span of 20 bases. Per the germline V gene, CDR1 is SGHVS and CDR2 is FNYEAQ. CDR3 length: 16 residues. The DNA of the CDR3 is TGTGCCAGCAGCCACCTGAGGACAGCTGACCTCTATGGCTACACCTTC. Residues: CASSHLRTADLYGYTF.

The chain carries TRBV15 and TRBJ2-7, with TRBD1 matching 7 bases. CDR3 size: 14 residues. CDR1 and CDR2 from the germline V gene are LNHNV and YYDKDF (reference sequence). V lost 5 bases, J lost 1 base, and 5 bases stayed unmatched. The CDR3 spells CATSQRTGSYEQYF. The CDR3 bases are TGTGCCACCAGCCAACGGACAGGTTCCTACGAGCAGTACTTC.

The count of this clone is one. J is TRBJ1-6 and V is TRBV10-3; TRBD1 matches 9 bases. Germline V CDR1 and CDR2: ENHRY, SYGVKD. The CDR3 covers 14 residues. With V trimmed by 6 bases and J by 6 bases, 3 bases remained unmatched. Here the CDR3 DNA reads TGTGCCATCAGACCGGGACAGGGTAATTCACCCCTCCACTTT. Amino acid sequence: CAIRPGQGNSPLHF.

The chain couples TRBV6-4 to TRBJ1-1; the D is unclear. The CDR3 consists of 13 residues. CDR1 and CDR2 from the germline V gene are MRHNA and SNTAGT. V lost 5 bases and J 7 bases, leaving 14 bases between the germline ends. CDR3 sequence (DNA): TGTGCCAGCAGTAGAGGAGAAGGAGGTGAAGCTTTCTTT. Encoded protein: CASSRGEGGEAFF.

V gene TRBV6-5 combines with J gene TRBJ1-2; 7 bases line up with TRBD1. Germline CDR1 is MNHEY and CDR2 is SVGAGI. With V trimmed by 6 bases and J by 13 bases, 14 bases remained unmatched. This CDR3 contains 13 residues. The CDR3 DNA reads as TGTGCCAGCAGCGGATTAAGACAGGGATCAGGCACCTTC. As protein: CASSGLRQGSGTF.

The chain employs TRBV19 and TRBJ1-2, with 9 bases that match TRBD1. This CDR3 contains 15 residues. CDR1 is LNHDA and CDR2 is SQIVND in the germline V gene (reference sequence). With 4 bases clipped from V and 7 bases from J, the junction kept 10 bases outside the gene matches. In DNA form, the CDR3 reads TGTGCCAGTAGTAACCTTGGACAGGGGAAAATTGGCTACACCTTC. Its protein is CASSNLGQGKIGYTF.

The chain links TRBV6-2 or TRBV6-3 to TRBJ1-1; weak D call: TRBD1 (5 bases). Deletions cut 5 bases from V and 7 bases from J, with 17 bases between. CDR3 length: 14 amino acids. Germline V gene sequence: CDR1 MNHEY, CDR2 SVGEGT. The CDR3 coding sequence is TGTGCCAGCAGTGCCCGTCGGGCAGGGCATGAAGCTTTCTTT. It is translated as CASSARRAGHEAFF.

V and J are TRBV5-1 and TRBJ1-1; 8 bases are a match to TRBD1. CDR1 and CDR2 from the germline V gene are SGHRS and YFSETQ. This CDR3 comprises 11 residues. Trimming at V came to 7 bases and at J to 12 bases, leaving 8 bases not matched to a gene. The CDR3 DNA sequence: TGCGCCAGCGCCAGGACAGGGAAGACTTTCTTT. It yields the protein CASARTGKTFF. Full variable domain (missing parts from reference TRBV5-1 and TRBJ1-1): KAGVTQTPRYLIKTRGQQVTLSCSPISGHRSVSWYQQTPGQGLQFLFEYFSETQRNKGNFPGRFSGRQFSNSRSEMNVSTLELGDSALYLCASARTGKTFFGQGTRLTVV.

This clone was observed a handful of times. The rearrangement joins TRBV2 to TRBJ2-5; 9 positions match TRBD2. The CDR3 contains 17 residues. CDR1 and CDR2 from the germline V gene are SNHLY and FYNNEI. With V trimmed by 6 bases and J by 0 bases, 11 bases remained unmatched. This CDR3 is CASRLLGSGGYQETQYF. The CDR3 DNA sequence: TGTGCCAGCAGATTGTTGGGTAGCGGGGGTTACCAAGAGACCCAGTACTTC.

This clone occurred a few times. V gene TRBV7-3 combines with J gene TRBJ2-1; 8 bases line up with TRBD2. The J segment lost 8 bases and the V segment lost 2 bases, leaving 5 bases of the junction unmatched. Germline CDR1 SGHTA, CDR2 FQGTGA. The CDR3 is 14 amino acids. CDR3 sequence reads: CASSLGGGPHEQFF. The CDR3 DNA is TGTGCCAGCAGCTTAGGCGGGGGGCCACATGAGCAGTTCTTC.